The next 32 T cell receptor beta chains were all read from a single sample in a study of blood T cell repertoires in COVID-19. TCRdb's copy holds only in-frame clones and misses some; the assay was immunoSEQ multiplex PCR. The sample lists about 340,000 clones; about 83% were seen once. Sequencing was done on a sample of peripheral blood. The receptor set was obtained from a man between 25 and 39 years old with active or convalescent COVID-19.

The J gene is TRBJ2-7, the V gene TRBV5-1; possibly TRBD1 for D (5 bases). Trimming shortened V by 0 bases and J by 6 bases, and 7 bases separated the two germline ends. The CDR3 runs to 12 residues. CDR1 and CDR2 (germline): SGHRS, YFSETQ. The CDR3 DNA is TGCGCCAGCAGCTTGGGGGGCCCCGAGCAGTACTTC. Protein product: CASSLGGPEQYF.

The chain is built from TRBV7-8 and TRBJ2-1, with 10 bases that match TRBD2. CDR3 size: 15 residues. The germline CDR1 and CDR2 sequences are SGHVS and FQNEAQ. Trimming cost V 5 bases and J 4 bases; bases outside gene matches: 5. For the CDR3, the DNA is TGTGCCAGCAGCAGTAGCGGGGGGATGTACAATGAGCAGTTCTTC. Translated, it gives CASSSSGGMYNEQFF. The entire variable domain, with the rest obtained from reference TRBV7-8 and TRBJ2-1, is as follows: GAGVSQSPRYKVAKRGQDVALRCDPISGHVSLFWYQQALGQGPEFLTYFQNEAQLDKSGLPSDRFFAERPEGSVSTLKIQRTQQEDSAVYLCASSSSGGMYNEQFFGPGTRLTVL.

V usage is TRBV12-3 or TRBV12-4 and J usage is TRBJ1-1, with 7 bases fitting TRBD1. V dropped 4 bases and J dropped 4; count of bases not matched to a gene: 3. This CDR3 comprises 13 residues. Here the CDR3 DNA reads TGTGCCAGCAGTTCGACAGGGCGCACTGAAGCTTTCTTT. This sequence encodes CASSSTGRTEAFF.

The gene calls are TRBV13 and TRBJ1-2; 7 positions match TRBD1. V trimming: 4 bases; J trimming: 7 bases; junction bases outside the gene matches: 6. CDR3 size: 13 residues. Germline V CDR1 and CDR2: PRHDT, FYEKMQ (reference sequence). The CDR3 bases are TGTGCCAGCAGCTCGGACAGGAGGTTTGGCTACACCTTC. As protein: CASSSDRRFGYTF.

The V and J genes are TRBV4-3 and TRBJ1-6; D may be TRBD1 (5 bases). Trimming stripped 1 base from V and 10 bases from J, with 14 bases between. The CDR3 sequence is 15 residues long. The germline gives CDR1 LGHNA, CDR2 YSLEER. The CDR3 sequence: CASSQAGERGSPLHF. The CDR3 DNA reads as TGCGCCAGCAGCCAAGCGGGGGAGAGAGGATCACCCCTCCACTTT.

The CDR3: CASSLWGDRGTYNYNEQFF. CDR3 DNA: TGTGCCAGCAGTTTATGGGGGGACAGGGGAACGTACAACTACAATGAGCAGTTCTTC. The V and J genes are TRBV27 and TRBJ2-1; 10 nucleotides match TRBD1. After removal of 1 base from V and 3 bases from J, the junction contained 12 bases not matched to a gene. The CDR3 extends over 19 amino acids. CDR1 and CDR2 (germline): MNHEY, SMNVEV (reference sequence).

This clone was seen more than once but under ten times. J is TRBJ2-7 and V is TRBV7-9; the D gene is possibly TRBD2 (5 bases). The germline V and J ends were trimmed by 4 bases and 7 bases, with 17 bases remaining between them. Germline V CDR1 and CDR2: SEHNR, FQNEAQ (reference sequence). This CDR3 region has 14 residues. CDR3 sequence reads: CASSSQMKDLEQYF. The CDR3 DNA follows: TGTGCCAGCAGCTCCCAAATGAAGGACTTGGAGCAGTACTTC.

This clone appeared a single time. CDR3 sequence (DNA): TGTGCCAGCAGTTACTCTGGGACAGGGTCTACAAAAGCTTTCTTT. Translating gives CASSYSGTGSTKAFF. This chain joins TRBV6-2 or TRBV6-3 and TRBJ1-1; 9 nucleotides agree with TRBD1. The CDR3 consists of 15 residues. The trim removed 0 bases at V and 9 bases at J, leaving 8 bases unmatched. Germline V gene sequence: CDR1 MNHEY, CDR2 SVGEGT.

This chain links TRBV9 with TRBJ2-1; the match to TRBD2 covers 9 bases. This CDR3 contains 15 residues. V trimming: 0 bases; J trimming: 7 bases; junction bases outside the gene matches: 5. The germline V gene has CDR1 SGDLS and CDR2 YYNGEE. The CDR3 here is CASSVEGTSWNEQFF. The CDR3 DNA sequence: TGTGCCAGCAGCGTAGAAGGGACTAGCTGGAATGAGCAGTTCTTC.

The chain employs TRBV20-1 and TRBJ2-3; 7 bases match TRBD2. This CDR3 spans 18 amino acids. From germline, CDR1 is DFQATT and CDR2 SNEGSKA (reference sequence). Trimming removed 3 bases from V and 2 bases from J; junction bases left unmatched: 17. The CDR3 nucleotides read TGCAGTGCTAGTCGTTATGATTCGGTCGGGGACTACACAGATACGCAGTATTTT. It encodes CSASRYDSVGDYTDTQYF.

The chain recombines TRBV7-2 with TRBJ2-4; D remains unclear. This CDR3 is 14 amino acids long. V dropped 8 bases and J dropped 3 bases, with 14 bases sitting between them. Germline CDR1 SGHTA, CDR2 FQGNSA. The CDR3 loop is CASSPDLGKNIQYF. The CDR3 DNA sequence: TGTGCCAGCTCTCCCGACTTGGGCAAAAACATTCAGTACTTC.

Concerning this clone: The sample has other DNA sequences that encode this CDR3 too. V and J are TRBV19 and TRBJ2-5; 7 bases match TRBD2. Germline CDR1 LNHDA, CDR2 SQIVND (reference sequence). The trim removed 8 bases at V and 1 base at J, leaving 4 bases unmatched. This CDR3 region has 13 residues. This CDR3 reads CASSTGGQETQYF. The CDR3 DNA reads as TGTGCCAGTTCAACGGGGGGCCAAGAGACCCAGTACTTC.

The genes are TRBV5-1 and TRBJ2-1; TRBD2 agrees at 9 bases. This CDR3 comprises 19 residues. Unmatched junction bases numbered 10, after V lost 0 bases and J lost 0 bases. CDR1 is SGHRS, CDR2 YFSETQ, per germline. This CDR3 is CASSLAVGAGGSSYNEQFF. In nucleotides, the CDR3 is TGCGCCAGCAGCTTGGCCGTCGGAGCGGGAGGAAGCTCCTACAATGAGCAGTTCTTC.

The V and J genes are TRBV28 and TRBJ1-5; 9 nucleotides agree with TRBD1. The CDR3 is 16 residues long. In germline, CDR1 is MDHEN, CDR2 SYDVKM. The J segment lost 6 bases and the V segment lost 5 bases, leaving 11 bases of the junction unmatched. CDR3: CASSPATGGAFQPQHF. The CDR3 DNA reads TGTGCCAGCAGTCCCGCAACAGGGGGCGCTTTTCAGCCCCAGCATTTT.

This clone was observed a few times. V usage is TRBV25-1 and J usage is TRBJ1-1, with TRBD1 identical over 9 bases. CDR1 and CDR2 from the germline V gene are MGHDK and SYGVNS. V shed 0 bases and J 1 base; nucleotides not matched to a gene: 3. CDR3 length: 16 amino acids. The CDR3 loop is CASSEYPDRGNTEAFF. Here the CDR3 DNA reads TGTGCCAGCAGTGAATACCCGGACAGGGGGAACACTGAAGCTTTCTTT.

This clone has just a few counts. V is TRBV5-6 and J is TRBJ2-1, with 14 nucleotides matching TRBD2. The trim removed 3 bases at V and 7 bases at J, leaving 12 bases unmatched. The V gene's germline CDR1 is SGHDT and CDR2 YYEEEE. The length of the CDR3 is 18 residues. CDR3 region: CASSSLNLGLAGGNEQFF. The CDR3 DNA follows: TGTGCCAGCAGCTCACTCAACCTAGGACTAGCGGGGGGAAATGAGCAGTTCTTC. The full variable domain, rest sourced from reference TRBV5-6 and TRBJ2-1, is DAGVTQSPTHLIKTRGQQVTLRCSPKSGHDTVSWYQQALGQGPQFIFQYYEEEERQRGNFPDRFSGHQFPNYSSELNVNALLLGDSALYLCASSSLNLGLAGGNEQFFGPGTRLTVL.

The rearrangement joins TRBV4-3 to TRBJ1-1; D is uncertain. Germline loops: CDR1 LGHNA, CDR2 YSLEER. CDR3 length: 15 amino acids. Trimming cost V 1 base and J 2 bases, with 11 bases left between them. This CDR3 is CASSQAPTVNTEAFF. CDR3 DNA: TGCGCCAGCAGCCAAGCCCCTACAGTAAACACTGAAGCTTTCTTT.

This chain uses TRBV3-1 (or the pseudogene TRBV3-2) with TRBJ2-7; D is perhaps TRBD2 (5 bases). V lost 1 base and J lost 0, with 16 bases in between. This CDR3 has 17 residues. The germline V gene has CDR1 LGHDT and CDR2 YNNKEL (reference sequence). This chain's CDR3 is CASSQGPRRLSSYEQYF. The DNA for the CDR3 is TGTGCCAGCAGCCAAGGCCCTAGGAGGTTGAGCTCCTACGAGCAGTACTTC.

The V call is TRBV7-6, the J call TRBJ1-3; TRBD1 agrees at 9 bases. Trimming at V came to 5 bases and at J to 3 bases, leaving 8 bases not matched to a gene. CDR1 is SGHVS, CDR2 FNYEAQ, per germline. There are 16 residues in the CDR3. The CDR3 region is CASSPRDRVDGNTIYF. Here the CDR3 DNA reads TGTGCCAGCAGCCCTCGGGACAGGGTGGATGGAAACACCATATATTTT.

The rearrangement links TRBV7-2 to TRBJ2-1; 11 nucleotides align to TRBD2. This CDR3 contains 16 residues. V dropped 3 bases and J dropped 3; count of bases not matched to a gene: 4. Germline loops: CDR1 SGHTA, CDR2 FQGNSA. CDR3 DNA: TGTGCCAGCAGCTTCACTAGCGGGGGATTCTACAATGAGCAGTTCTTC. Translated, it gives CASSFTSGGFYNEQFF.

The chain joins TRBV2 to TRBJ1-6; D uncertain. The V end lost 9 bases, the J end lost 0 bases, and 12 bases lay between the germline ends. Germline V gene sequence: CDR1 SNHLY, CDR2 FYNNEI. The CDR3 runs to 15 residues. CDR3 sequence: CARAEGSSYNSPLHF. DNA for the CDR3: TGTGCCAGGGCGGAGGGCAGCTCCTATAATTCACCCCTCCACTTT.

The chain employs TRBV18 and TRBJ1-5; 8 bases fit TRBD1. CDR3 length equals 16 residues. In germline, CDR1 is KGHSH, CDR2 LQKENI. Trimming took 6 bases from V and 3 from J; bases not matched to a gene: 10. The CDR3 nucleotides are TGTGCCAGCTCCTATGGACAGGGAGGGACCAATCAGCCCCAGCATTTT. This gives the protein CASSYGQGGTNQPQHF.

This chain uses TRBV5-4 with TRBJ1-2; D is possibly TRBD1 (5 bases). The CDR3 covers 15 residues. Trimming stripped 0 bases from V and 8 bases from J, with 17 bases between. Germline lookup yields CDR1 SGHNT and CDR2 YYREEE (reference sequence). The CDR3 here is CASSLASGGNSGYTF. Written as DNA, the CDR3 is TGTGCCAGCAGCTTGGCCTCGGGGGGGAACTCGGGCTACACCTTC.

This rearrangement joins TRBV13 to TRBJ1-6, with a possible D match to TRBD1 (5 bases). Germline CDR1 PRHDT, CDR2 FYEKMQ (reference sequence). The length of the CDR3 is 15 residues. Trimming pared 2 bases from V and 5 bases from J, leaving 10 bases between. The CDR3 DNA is TGTGCCAGCAGCTTATCGGGGGGACATAATTCACCCCTCCACTTT. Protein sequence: CASSLSGGHNSPLHF.

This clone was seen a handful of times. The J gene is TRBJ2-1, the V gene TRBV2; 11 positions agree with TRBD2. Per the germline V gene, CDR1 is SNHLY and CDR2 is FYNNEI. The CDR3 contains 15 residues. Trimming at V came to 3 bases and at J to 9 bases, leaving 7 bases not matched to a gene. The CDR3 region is CASSDTSGSSGEQFF. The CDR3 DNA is TGTGCCAGCAGTGATACTAGCGGGAGTTCTGGTGAGCAGTTCTTC.

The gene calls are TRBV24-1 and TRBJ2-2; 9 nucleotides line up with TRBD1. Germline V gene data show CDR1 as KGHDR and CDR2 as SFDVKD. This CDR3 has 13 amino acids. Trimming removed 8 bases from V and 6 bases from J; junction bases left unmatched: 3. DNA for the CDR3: TGTGCCACCAAGGACAGGGGTCCCGGGGAGCTGTTTTTT. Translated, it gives CATKDRGPGELFF.

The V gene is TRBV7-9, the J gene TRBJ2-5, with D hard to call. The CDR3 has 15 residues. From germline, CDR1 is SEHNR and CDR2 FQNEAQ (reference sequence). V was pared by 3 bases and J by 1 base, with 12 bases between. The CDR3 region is CASSLMPAAQETQYF. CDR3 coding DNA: TGTGCCAGCAGCTTGATGCCCGCGGCCCAAGAGACCCAGTACTTC.

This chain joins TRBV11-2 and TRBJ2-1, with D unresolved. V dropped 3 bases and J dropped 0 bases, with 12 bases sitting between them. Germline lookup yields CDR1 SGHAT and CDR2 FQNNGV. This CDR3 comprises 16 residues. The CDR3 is CASSLQGGLSYNEQFF. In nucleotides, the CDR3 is TGTGCCAGCAGCTTGCAAGGCGGCCTCTCCTACAATGAGCAGTTCTTC.

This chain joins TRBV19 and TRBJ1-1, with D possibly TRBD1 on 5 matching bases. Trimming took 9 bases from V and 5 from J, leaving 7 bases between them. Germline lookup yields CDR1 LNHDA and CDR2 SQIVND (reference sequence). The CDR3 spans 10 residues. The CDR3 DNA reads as TGTGCCAGCGGGGGAACTGAAGCTTTCTTT. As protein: CASGGTEAFF.

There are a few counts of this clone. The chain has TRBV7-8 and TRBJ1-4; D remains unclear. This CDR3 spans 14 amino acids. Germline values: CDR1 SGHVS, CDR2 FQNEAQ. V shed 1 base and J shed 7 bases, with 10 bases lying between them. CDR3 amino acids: CASSLVGSGEKLFF. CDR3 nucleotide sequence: TGTGCCAGCAGCTTAGTAGGATCAGGTGAAAAACTGTTTTTT.

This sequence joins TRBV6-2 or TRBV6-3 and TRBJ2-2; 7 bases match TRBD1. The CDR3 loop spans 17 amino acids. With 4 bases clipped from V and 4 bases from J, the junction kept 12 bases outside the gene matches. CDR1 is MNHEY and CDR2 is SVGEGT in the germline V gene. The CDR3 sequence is CASSSLALEGATGELFF. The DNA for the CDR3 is TGTGCCAGCAGTTCCTTGGCGTTAGAGGGGGCCACCGGGGAGCTGTTTTTT.

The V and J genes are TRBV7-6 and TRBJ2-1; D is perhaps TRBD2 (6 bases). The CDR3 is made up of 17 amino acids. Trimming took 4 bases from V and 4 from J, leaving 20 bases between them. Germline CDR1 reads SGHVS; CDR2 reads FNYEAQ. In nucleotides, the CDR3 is TGTGCCAGCAGCTCCTCACTGTCCGGGAGTAGATACAATGAGCAGTTCTTC. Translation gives CASSSSLSGSRYNEQFF.